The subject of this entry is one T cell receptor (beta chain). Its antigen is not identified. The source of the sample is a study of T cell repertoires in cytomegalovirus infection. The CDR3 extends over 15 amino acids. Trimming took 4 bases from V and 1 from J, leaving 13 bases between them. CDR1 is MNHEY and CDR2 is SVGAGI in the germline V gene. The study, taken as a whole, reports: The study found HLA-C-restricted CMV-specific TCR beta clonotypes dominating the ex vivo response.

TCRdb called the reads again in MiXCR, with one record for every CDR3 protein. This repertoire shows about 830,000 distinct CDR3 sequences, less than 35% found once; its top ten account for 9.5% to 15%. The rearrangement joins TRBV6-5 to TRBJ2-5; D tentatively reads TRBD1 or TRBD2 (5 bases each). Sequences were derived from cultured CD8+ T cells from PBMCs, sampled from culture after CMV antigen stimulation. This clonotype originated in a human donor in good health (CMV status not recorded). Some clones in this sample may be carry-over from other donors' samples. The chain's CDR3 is CASSCEGRTQETQYF. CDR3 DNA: TGTGCCAGCAGTTGCGAGGGGCGGACCCAAGAGACCCAGTACTTC.